These 14 T cell receptor beta chains came from one sample sequenced in a study of Ad26.COV2.S vaccination and SARS-CoV-2 variants. The treatment denotes: approximately 18 received Ad26.COV2.S at low or high dose, single or two shots; 5 received placebo; per-sample allocation not given. The study sampled participants on day 63 after the first vaccine or placebo injection. Here immunoSEQ multiplex PCR was the method, and the copy in TCRdb shows in-frame clones only, minus some. The sample has fewer than 400,000 clones; under 90% are singletons. Sequenced here: peripheral blood, sampled in a trial of Ad26.COV2.S vaccine versus placebo. The receptors come from a person aged 18-60 years who received the Ad26.COV2.S COVID-19 vaccine or a placebo.

This clone appeared a few times. The rearrangement uses TRBV7-2 and TRBJ2-5; no definite D call. In germline, CDR1 is SGHTA, CDR2 FQGNSA. The CDR3 extends over 15 amino acids. The ends were cut back, 1 base at V and 2 bases at J, with 11 bases in the middle. DNA for the CDR3: TGTGCCAGCAGCTTAGTTTACGCGCCACAAGAGACCCAGTACTTC. Its protein product is CASSLVYAPQETQYF.

The chain employs TRBV24-1 and TRBJ2-1; D gene ambiguous. The CDR3 runs 12 residues. With 3 bases removed from V and 5 bases from J, the gap between germline ends came to 4 bases. Germline V gene data show CDR1 as KGHDR and CDR2 as SFDVKD. The CDR3 reads CATSDLNNEQFF. CDR3 DNA sequence: TGTGCCACCAGTGATCTAAACAATGAGCAGTTCTTC.

The chain uses TRBV4-1 and TRBJ1-2; 9 nucleotides line up with TRBD1. With V trimmed by 5 bases and J by 1 base, 5 bases remained unmatched. CDR3 length equals 15 residues. The V gene's germline CDR1 is MGHRA and CDR2 YSYEKL. CDR3 nucleotide sequence: TGCGCCAGCAGCTCCCCGGGACAGGGTAACTATGGCTACACCTTC. Protein sequence: CASSSPGQGNYGYTF.

The V and J genes are TRBV7-2 and TRBJ1-1; no reliable D call. Germline V lookup: CDR1 SGHTA, CDR2 FQGNSA. V was shortened by 1 base and J by 5 bases, with 14 bases between the two germline ends. There are 15 residues in the CDR3. CDR3 in amino acids: CASSLEVRVRTEAFF. The DNA of the CDR3 is TGTGCCAGCAGCTTAGAAGTGCGGGTTCGAACTGAAGCTTTCTTT.

V usage is TRBV7-3 and J usage is TRBJ2-3; D possibly corresponds to TRBD2 (6 bases). The CDR3 totals 16 residues. Germline CDR1 and CDR2: SGHTA and FQGTGA. Trimming shortened V by 2 bases and J by 0 bases, and 12 bases separated the two germline ends. The CDR3 DNA follows: TGTGCCAGCAGCTTATTAGCGGAGTCTAGCACAGATACGCAGTATTTT. It codes for CASSLLAESSTDTQYF.

The chain carries TRBV6-2 or TRBV6-3 and TRBJ2-5, with 7 positions matching TRBD1. There are 16 residues in the CDR3. V gave up 5 bases and J gave up 1 base; unmatched junction bases: 10. Germline V gene lookup returns CDR1 MNHEY and CDR2 SVGEGT. The CDR3 region has the DNA TGTGCCAGCAGTAGGACCCGGGACAGCACCCAAGAGACCCAGTACTTC. Encoded protein: CASSRTRDSTQETQYF.

V gene TRBV7-9 combines with J gene TRBJ2-5; weak D call: TRBD1 (7 bases). The V gene lost 2 bases and the J gene lost 5 bases, with 21 bases spanning the gap. The V gene's germline CDR1 is SEHNR and CDR2 FQNEAQ (reference sequence). The CDR3 spans 17 residues. The CDR3 sequence is CASSLRVVAGGNETQYF. Written as DNA, the CDR3 is TGTGCCAGCAGCTTAAGGGTTGTAGCAGGGGGGAATGAGACCCAGTACTTC.

The rearrangement links TRBV28 to TRBJ2-2, with unresolved D. Germline V lookup: CDR1 MDHEN, CDR2 SYDVKM. Between the trimmed V and J ends, which lost 3 bases and 4 bases, there was a span of 3 bases. This CDR3 comprises 12 residues. CDR3 region: CASSLGTGELFF. The CDR3 nucleotides are TGTGCCAGCAGTTTGGGCACCGGGGAGCTGTTTTTT.

The chain combines TRBV4-3 with TRBJ1-3; the D is unclear. The CDR3 spans 11 residues. The germline gives CDR1 LGHNA, CDR2 YSLEER. The V end was cut by 5 bases, the J end by 6 bases, with 5 bases between. The DNA of the CDR3 is TGCGCCAGCAGCACAGCAAACACCATATATTTT. Translating gives CASSTANTIYF.

This chain connects TRBV6-4 to TRBJ2-1; 8 bases are shared with TRBD2. CDR3 length: 15 residues. V was clipped by 0 bases and J by 14 bases; unmatched bases: 12. Per the germline V gene, CDR1 is MRHNA and CDR2 is SNTAGT. The CDR3 is CASSDSVVGAGGKFF. The CDR3 DNA follows: TGTGCCAGCAGTGACTCGGTGGTAGGGGCGGGAGGAAAGTTCTTC.

The chain links TRBV9 to TRBJ1-6; D is unclear. Germline CDR1 reads SGDLS; CDR2 reads YYNGEE. The V gene lost 2 bases and the J gene lost 8 bases, with 14 bases spanning the gap. There are 15 residues in the CDR3. The CDR3 region is CASSVQGHSYSPLHF. For the CDR3, the DNA is TGTGCCAGCAGCGTTCAAGGGCACAGTTATTCACCCCTCCACTTT.

V usage is TRBV15 and J usage is TRBJ2-7; a weak D match, TRBD2 (6 bases). Germline V gives CDR1 LNHNV, CDR2 YYDKDF (reference sequence). This CDR3 is 14 amino acids long. The V end was cut by 3 bases, the J end by 3 bases, with 12 bases between. CDR3 region: CATSREGLGYEQYF. The CDR3 DNA sequence: TGTGCCACCAGCAGGGAGGGTTTAGGCTACGAGCAGTACTTC.

J is TRBJ2-3 and V is TRBV19; 12 nucleotides agree with TRBD2. The CDR3 contains 15 residues. Germline V gene sequence: CDR1 LNHDA, CDR2 SQIVND (reference sequence). Unmatched junction bases numbered 5, after V lost 8 bases and J lost 2 bases. CDR3 loop: CASLAGGSFTDTQYF. CDR3 DNA: TGTGCCAGTCTAGCGGGAGGGAGTTTCACAGATACGCAGTATTTT.

The rearrangement uses TRBV2 and TRBJ1-6, with TRBD1 identical over 8 bases. V shed 6 bases, J shed 7 bases, and the junction held 5 bases outside the gene matches. The germline V gene has CDR1 SNHLY and CDR2 FYNNEI. CDR3 length: 14 residues. CDR3 nucleotide sequence: TGTGCCAGCAGGGGATGGACAGGGAATTCACCCCTCCACTTT. It specifies CASRGWTGNSPLHF.